The 11 T cell receptor beta chains given below trace back to one sample, sequenced in a study of OX40 agonist ivuxolimab in advanced cancers. Clones were sequenced by immunoSEQ multiplex PCR, and TCRdb holds only the in-frame ones, with some missing. This table holds 77,000 or so clones, more than 80% found once. The material sequenced was CD4+ or CD8+ T cells sorted from blood, taken in a trial of the OX40 agonist ivuxolimab. Source of these receptors: an adult with an advanced solid tumor such as melanoma, head and neck, liver or kidney cancer.

This clone has more than one count but fewer than ten. The chain uses TRBV30 and TRBJ1-1; weak D call: TRBD1 (5 bases). Trimming took 8 bases from V and 4 from J, leaving 20 bases between them. The CDR3 is 14 amino acids. Germline V gene lookup returns CDR1 GTSNPN and CDR2 SVGIG (reference sequence). The CDR3 nucleotides read TGTGCCGGGGTCACCGGGACCGCCGGCACTGAAGCTTTCTTT. The encoded protein is CAGVTGTAGTEAFF.

The V gene is TRBV9, the J gene TRBJ1-6; D might be TRBD1 (6 bases). The CDR3 runs 16 residues. The germline V and J ends were trimmed by 4 bases and 6 bases, with 17 bases remaining between them. CDR1 is SGDLS and CDR2 is YYNGEE in the germline V gene. CDR3 loop: CASSPRGGTINSPLHF. The CDR3 nucleotides read TGTGCCAGCAGCCCAAGGGGGGGGACTATTAATTCACCCCTCCACTTT.

Of note for this clone: This CDR3 is also generated by other DNA sequences in the sample. CDR3 in amino acids: CASSEIAGLLNEQFF. The CDR3 nucleotides are TGTGCCAGCAGTGAGATAGCGGGACTTCTCAATGAGCAGTTCTTC. The V call is TRBV2, the J call TRBJ2-1; TRBD2 matches at 8 bases. With V trimmed by 3 bases and J by 6 bases, 7 bases remained unmatched. This CDR3 is 15 amino acids long. From germline, CDR1 is SNHLY and CDR2 FYNNEI.

The chain employs TRBV29-1 and TRBJ2-3; a possible D gene is TRBD2 (5 bases). Germline V gene sequence: CDR1 SQVTM, CDR2 ANQGSEA. V gave up 4 bases and J gave up 0 bases, with 14 bases separating them. The CDR3 extends over 15 amino acids. CDR3 sequence: CSVARESPSTDTQYF. The CDR3 DNA is TGCAGCGTTGCGAGGGAGAGCCCTAGCACAGATACGCAGTATTTT.

The chain couples TRBV10-3 to TRBJ1-2; 7 bases fit TRBD1. Germline V gives CDR1 ENHRY, CDR2 SYGVKD. Trimming cost V 3 bases and J 6 bases; bases outside gene matches: 4. The CDR3 length is 13 residues. The CDR3 region is CAISDWTGDGYTF. The CDR3 bases are TGTGCCATCAGTGACTGGACAGGAGATGGCTACACCTTC.

The table lists this clone with a count of one. The J gene is TRBJ2-7, the V gene TRBV28, with 8 bases matching TRBD2. The V gene end was trimmed by 4 bases and the J gene end by 6 bases; junction bases not matched to a gene: 8. Germline V lookup: CDR1 MDHEN, CDR2 SYDVKM. This CDR3 region has 14 residues. The CDR3, as DNA: TGTGCCAGCAGTTACAGCGGGAGCTTGCCCGAGCAGTACTTC. Residues: CASSYSGSLPEQYF. The full variable domain, completed using reference TRBV28 and TRBJ2-7, is DVKVTQSSRYLVKRTGEKVFLECVQDMDHENMFWYRQDPGLGLRLIYFSYDVKMKEKGDIPEGYSVSREKKERFSLILESASTNQTSMYLCASSYSGSLPEQYFGPGTRLTVT.

The chain has TRBV7-3 and TRBJ2-3; a weak D match, TRBD2 (6 bases). Trimming took off 5 bases at V and 5 bases at J, with 11 bases between the two ends. This CDR3 region has 13 residues. Germline CDR1 SGHTA, CDR2 FQGTGA. The CDR3 reads CASSKGLEDTQYF. The DNA of the CDR3 is TGTGCCAGCAGCAAGGGACTGGAAGATACGCAGTATTTT.

V and J are TRBV5-8 and TRBJ2-2, with D possibly matching TRBD2 (5 bases). Trimming removed 3 bases at V and 2 bases at J, with 14 bases between. The CDR3 covers 16 residues. Germline V gene data show CDR1 as SGHTS and CDR2 as YDEGEE. As DNA, the CDR3 is TGTGCCAGCAGCTGGGCGGGCGGGTCAAACACCGGGGAGCTGTTTTTT. It codes for CASSWAGGSNTGELFF.

In this sample, this clone turned up once. This chain connects TRBV11-3 to TRBJ2-3; either TRBD1 or TRBD2 may supply D (6 bases each). Trimming shortened V by 5 bases and J by 6 bases, and 21 bases separated the two germline ends. Looked up from germline, CDR1 is SGHNT and CDR2 is YENEEA. CDR3 length equals 16 residues. The CDR3 sequence: CASSIGGTGLTDTQYF. CDR3 in DNA: TGTGCCAGCAGCATAGGGGGGACCGGATTAACCGATACGCAGTATTTT.

This chain joins TRBV7-9 and TRBJ2-7; TRBD2 agrees at 7 bases. Per germline, CDR1 SEHNR and CDR2 FQNEAQ (reference sequence). The CDR3 length is 14 residues. With 3 bases clipped from V and 6 bases from J, the junction kept 8 bases outside the gene matches. The CDR3 DNA is TGTGCCAGCAGCTTCTGGCGGGAGACCGGCGAGCAGTACTTC. It specifies CASSFWRETGEQYF.

The rearrangement uses TRBV6-5 and TRBJ2-4; D may match TRBD1 or TRBD2 (5 bases each). The CDR3 totals 11 residues. The ends were cut back, 8 bases at V and 5 bases at J, with 7 bases in the middle. CDR1 MNHEY and CDR2 SVGAGI come from the germline V gene. This chain's CDR3 is CASGGENIQYF. The CDR3 DNA reads TGTGCCAGCGGGGGAGAAAACATTCAGTACTTC.